This record covers a single TCR beta chain. The antigen remains undetermined. Germline V CDR1 and CDR2: SGHKS, YYEKEE (reference sequence). The CDR3 runs to 17 residues. Between the trimmed V and J ends, which lost 2 bases and 1 base, there was a span of 18 bases. PCR amplification relied on 60 Vbeta primers (plus 13 Jbeta primers). Sequencing was performed with immunoSEQ multiplex PCR; in TCRdb, only in-frame clones are kept and a portion is missing. The sample includes around 130,000 clones, roughly 80% of them seen just once. The data were taken from a study of cytomegalovirus exposure and HLA in healthy donors. Broader study findings: The availability of immune exposure information extended only to CMV serostatus.

Sequencing was performed on PBMCs. The origin of this receptor is a man aged 25-45 years in good health and CMV-seronegative. The genes are TRBV5-5 and TRBJ2-5; D might be TRBD2 (7 bases). The CDR3 here is CASSLPRGLGPQETQYF. CDR3 in DNA: TGTGCCAGCAGCTTACCGCGGGGGCTGGGTCCCCAAGAGACCCAGTACTTC.